This TCR beta chain was recorded in a study of cytomegalovirus exposure and HLA in healthy donors. Study observations and caveats: The authors assumed roughly uniform sequencing depth across donors for presence/absence analyses. A later analysis found TCR association rates differed by HLA locus, highest for DRB1 and lowest for HLA-C. Based on reports, TCR beta sequences accurately predicted HLA-A and HLA-B alleles for most subjects.

For this clone: Its antigen is as yet unknown.

Trimming took 4 bases from V and 6 from J, leaving 15 bases between them. The CDR3 runs to 15 residues. The germline CDR1 and CDR2 sequences are MRHNA and SNTAGT. PCR employed 60 Vbeta and 13 Jbeta primers. The protocol was immunoSEQ multiplex PCR, while the TCRdb copy is restricted to in-frame clones and leaves out a portion. The data show about 150,000 clones, under 75% seen once. Sequenced input: PBMCs. The J gene is TRBJ2-2, the V gene TRBV6-4; TRBD1 is a possible D gene (5 bases). This clonotype was sampled from a woman aged 40 to 50 in good health and CMV-seronegative. The CDR3 spells CASSAEAVGAGELFF. For the CDR3, the DNA is TGTGCCAGCAGTGCTGAAGCCGTAGGGGCCGGGGAGCTGTTTTTT.